This T cell receptor (beta chain) came from a study of blood T cells in healthy people across ages. Findings and limits, study-wide: A greater number of naive CD4+ cells and higher diversity distinguished long-lived donors from aged donors.

The use of a sample-barcoded 5' primer and a J-beta primer mix characterized a second PCR of 7 to 11 cycles. Each cDNA was tagged by a template-switch adaptor containing 12 random nucleotides. TCRdb re-analysed the 5' RACE reads in MiXCR, keeping a single row per CDR3 protein. This table has fewer than 2 million distinct CDR3 sequences, about two fifths appearing once. The sample providers were healthy Caucasian people from Russia, aged roughly 6 to 90. Each sample had at least 6.5 million PBMCs isolated. V gave up 2 bases and J gave up 4 bases, with 13 bases separating them. Germline V gene lookup returns CDR1 SGDLS and CDR2 YYNGEE. This CDR3 is built from 16 residues. This clonotype was counted between two and nine times. The antigen is not known.

The chain employs TRBV9 and TRBJ2-6, with D perhaps TRBD1 (5 bases). Input material: blood. This clonotype was sampled from a human donor in good health. CDR3 amino acids: CASSVQGSGGANVLTF. In nucleotides, the CDR3 is TGTGCCAGCAGCGTTCAGGGTTCGGGCGGGGCCAACGTCCTGACTTTC.